This T cell receptor (beta chain) was captured by sequencing in a study of shared clonotypes between healthy human individuals. TCRdb's copy holds only in-frame clones and misses some; the assay was immunoSEQ multiplex PCR. This sample carries roughly 810,000 clones, about 96% of them seen once, and the ten largest clones take around 0.21%. V lost 8 bases and J lost 2, with 15 bases in between. Germline lookup yields CDR1 LGHNA and CDR2 YSLEER. The length of the CDR3 is 14 residues. Naive-designated CD8 cells lacked CD45RO, were positively enriched for CCR7, and omitted terminally differentiated effector memory CD45RA+ cells.

The chain couples TRBV4-3 to TRBJ2-5; TRBD2 is a possible D gene (5 bases). The clonotype comes from a man aged 30-40 years in good health. The sequencing input was naive CD8+ T cells sorted from blood. The CDR3 reads CASASGGRQETQYF. CDR3 in DNA: TGCGCCAGCGCCAGCGGAGGACGGCAAGAGACCCAGTACTTC.